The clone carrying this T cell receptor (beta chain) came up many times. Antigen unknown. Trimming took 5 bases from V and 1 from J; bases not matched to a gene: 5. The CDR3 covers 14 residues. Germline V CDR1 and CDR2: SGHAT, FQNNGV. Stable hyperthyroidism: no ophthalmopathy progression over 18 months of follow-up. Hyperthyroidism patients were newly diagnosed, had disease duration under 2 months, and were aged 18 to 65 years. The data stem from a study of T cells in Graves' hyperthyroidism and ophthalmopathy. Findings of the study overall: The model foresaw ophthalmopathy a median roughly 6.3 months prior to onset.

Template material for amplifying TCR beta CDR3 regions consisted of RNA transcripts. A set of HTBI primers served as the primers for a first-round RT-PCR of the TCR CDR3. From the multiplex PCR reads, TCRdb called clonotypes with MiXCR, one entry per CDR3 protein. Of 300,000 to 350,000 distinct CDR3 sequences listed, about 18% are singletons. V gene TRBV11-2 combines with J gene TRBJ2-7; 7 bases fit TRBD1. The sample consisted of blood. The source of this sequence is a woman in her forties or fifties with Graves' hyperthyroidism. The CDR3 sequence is CASSMGQLSYEQYF. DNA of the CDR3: TGTGCCAGCAGCATGGGACAGCTGTCCTACGAGCAGTACTTC.